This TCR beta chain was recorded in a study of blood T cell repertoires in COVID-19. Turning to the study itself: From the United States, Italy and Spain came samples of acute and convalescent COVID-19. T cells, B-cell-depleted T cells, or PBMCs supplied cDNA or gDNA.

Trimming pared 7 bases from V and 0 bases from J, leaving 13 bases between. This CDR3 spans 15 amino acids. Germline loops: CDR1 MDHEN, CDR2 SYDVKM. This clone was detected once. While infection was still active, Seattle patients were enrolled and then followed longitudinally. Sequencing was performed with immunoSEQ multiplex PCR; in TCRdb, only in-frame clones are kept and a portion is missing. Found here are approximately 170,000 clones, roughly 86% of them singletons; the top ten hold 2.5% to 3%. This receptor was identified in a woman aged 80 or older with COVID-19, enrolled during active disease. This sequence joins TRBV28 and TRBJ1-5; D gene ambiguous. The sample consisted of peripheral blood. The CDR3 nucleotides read TGTGCCAGCACTCCCCAGAGGCTTAGCAATCAGCCCCAGCATTTT. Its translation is CASTPQRLSNQPQHF.